The next 25 T cell receptor beta chains were all read from a single sample in a study of blood T cell repertoires in COVID-19. This table comes from immunoSEQ multiplex PCR, and its TCRdb copy is limited to in-frame clones, with some not included. This table holds around 130,000 clones, 70% to 90% found once. What was sequenced was peripheral blood. These TCRs come from a man aged 70-80 years with active COVID-19.

This chain links TRBV7-2 with TRBJ2-2; TRBD2 matches at 8 bases. The CDR3 covers 15 residues. The J segment lost 5 bases and the V segment lost 5 bases, leaving 7 bases of the junction unmatched. From germline, CDR1 is SGHTA and CDR2 FQGNSA. Written as DNA, the CDR3 is TGTGCCAGCAGCCCGGGGACTAGACCGACCGGGGAGCTGTTTTTT. It codes for CASSPGTRPTGELFF. Looking up the rest from reference TRBV7-2 and TRBJ2-2 gives the full variable domain: GAGVSQSPSNKVTEKGKDVELRCDPISGHTALYWYRQSLGQGLEFLIYFQGNSAPDKSGLPSDRFSAERTGGSVSTLTIQRTQQEDSAVYLCASSPGTRPTGELFFGEGSRLTVL.

V and J are TRBV3-1 (or the pseudogene TRBV3-2) and TRBJ2-1; 8 nucleotides align to TRBD1. Trimming at V came to 4 bases and at J to 2 bases, leaving 4 bases not matched to a gene. Germline assignment: CDR1 LGHDT and CDR2 YNNKEL (reference sequence). The CDR3 is 15 residues long. The CDR3 loop is CASSRGQGTYNEQFF. CDR3 DNA sequence: TGTGCCAGCAGCCGAGGACAGGGCACCTACAATGAGCAGTTCTTC.

Only a few counts were recorded for this clone. J is TRBJ2-1 and V is TRBV6-6, with D uncertain. V lost 2 bases and J lost 7, with 12 bases in between. There are 14 residues in the CDR3. CDR1 and CDR2 from the germline V gene are MNHNY and SVGAGI (reference sequence). The CDR3 here is CASSYHTDRNEQFF. The DNA of the CDR3 is TGTGCCAGCAGTTACCACACAGATAGAAATGAGCAGTTCTTC.

This chain uses TRBV29-1 with TRBJ2-7; the match to TRBD1 covers 9 bases. The junction had 6 bases not matched to a gene; V was cut back by 5 bases and J by 7 bases. This CDR3 comprises 12 residues. Germline loops: CDR1 SQVTM, CDR2 ANQGSEA. The CDR3 loop reads CSVYRGQGEQYF. The CDR3 nucleotides read TGCAGCGTTTACAGGGGGCAGGGGGAGCAGTACTTC.

V is TRBV27 and J is TRBJ2-5, with 8 bases lining up with TRBD1. The V segment lost 2 bases and the J segment 1 base; nucleotides outside the gene matches: 12. The CDR3 is 18 amino acids. Germline-derived CDR1 and CDR2 are MNHEY and SMNVEV (reference sequence). The CDR3 spells CASSLGPPDRASQETQYF. The DNA for the CDR3 is TGTGCCAGCAGTTTAGGGCCCCCGGACAGGGCATCCCAAGAGACCCAGTACTTC.

The chain is built from TRBV6-5 and TRBJ2-3; 8 bases match TRBD2. Germline CDR1 and CDR2: MNHEY and SVGAGI. V shed 6 bases, J shed 3 bases, and the junction held 8 bases outside the gene matches. The CDR3 contains 15 residues. CDR3 in DNA: TGTGCCAGCAGGGAGGGACTAGGGAGGACAGATACGCAGTATTTT. This gives the protein CASREGLGRTDTQYF.

This rearrangement joins TRBV28 to TRBJ1-4; 7 bases are shared with TRBD1. The germline gives CDR1 MDHEN, CDR2 SYDVKM. The ends lost 10 bases at V and 3 bases at J; junction bases unmatched: 8. This CDR3 is 14 amino acids long. The CDR3 nucleotides read TGTGCCACTAGCCGGGGGACAGCTAATGAAAAACTGTTTTTT. It specifies CATSRGTANEKLFF.

This clone is categorized as medium-sized. The rearrangement uses TRBV7-2 and TRBJ2-5; unclear D gene. There are 12 residues in the CDR3. V was pared by 5 bases and J by 5 bases, with 9 bases between. Germline CDR1 is SGHTA and CDR2 is FQGNSA. CDR3 amino acids: CASSPDSETQYF. The CDR3 coding sequence is TGTGCCAGCAGCCCGGATAGCGAGACCCAGTACTTC.

The V gene is TRBV27, the J gene TRBJ2-5, with 12 bases lining up with TRBD2. V lost 6 bases and J lost 4; bases outside the gene matches: 15. The CDR3 runs 18 residues. Per germline, CDR1 MNHEY and CDR2 SMNVEV (reference sequence). Here the CDR3 reads CASSLYRLAGASRETQYF. The CDR3 DNA follows: TGTGCCAGCAGCCTATACAGACTAGCGGGAGCGTCCCGAGAGACCCAGTACTTC.

The rearrangement uses TRBV28 and TRBJ1-2; D remains ambiguous. The germline gives CDR1 MDHEN, CDR2 SYDVKM. Trimming left V 7 bases short and J 0 bases short, with 12 bases between. This CDR3 is built from 14 residues. The CDR3 DNA sequence: TGTGCCAGCAACTCTCTCTTAGCTAACTATGGCTACACCTTC. As protein: CASNSLLANYGYTF.

This clone occurred a few times. V gene TRBV2 combines with J gene TRBJ2-5, with TRBD1 as a possible D gene (6 bases). Trimming stripped 8 bases from V and 3 bases from J, with 19 bases between. The V gene's germline CDR1 is SNHLY and CDR2 FYNNEI. CDR3 length: 15 amino acids. DNA of the CDR3: TGTGCCAGCTTAAATCCGGGACACCCAAAAGAGACCCAGTACTTC. Translation: CASLNPGHPKETQYF.

The chain recombines TRBV7-2 with TRBJ2-7; TRBD2 matches 11 bases. Looked up from germline, CDR1 is SGHTA and CDR2 is FQGNSA. The CDR3 runs to 15 residues. With 4 bases clipped from V and 6 bases from J, the junction kept 8 bases outside the gene matches. In DNA form, the CDR3 reads TGTGCCAGCAGCTCAAGACTAGCGGGGCCCTCCGAGCAGTACTTC. It yields the protein CASSSRLAGPSEQYF.

Note on this clone: The same CDR3 is also encoded by other DNA sequences in this sample. The chain couples TRBV28 to TRBJ1-4; possible D gene TRBD1, 5 bases. CDR1 is MDHEN and CDR2 is SYDVKM in the germline V gene. Trimming cost V 6 bases and J 5 bases, with 7 bases left between them. The CDR3 length is 12 residues. In DNA, the CDR3 is TGTGCCAGCAGCCAGGGCAATGAAAAACTGTTTTTT. Translated: CASSQGNEKLFF.

This clone was recorded only once. The gene calls are TRBV6-6 and TRBJ2-1; 10 nucleotides line up with TRBD2. Germline trimming cut 10 bases from V and 0 bases from J; bases unmatched to any gene: 3. The CDR3 is 14 amino acids. Germline CDR1 is MNHNY and CDR2 is SVGAGI (reference sequence). The CDR3 sequence is CATTSGTSYNEQFF. The DNA for the CDR3 is TGTGCCACCACTAGCGGGACCTCCTACAATGAGCAGTTCTTC.

The chain has TRBV20-1 and TRBJ2-7; 12 bases are shared with TRBD2. After removal of 3 bases from V and 3 bases from J, the junction contained 9 bases not matched to a gene. The CDR3 extends over 16 amino acids. Germline-derived CDR1 and CDR2 are DFQATT and SNEGSKA (reference sequence). CDR3 residues: CSASELAGGRFYEQYF. CDR3 coding DNA: TGCAGTGCTAGTGAACTAGCGGGAGGTCGGTTCTACGAGCAGTACTTC.

The rearrangement joins TRBV11-2 to TRBJ2-7, with D hard to call. V was shortened by 5 bases and J by 3 bases, with 5 bases between the two germline ends. This CDR3 spans 11 amino acids. The germline gives CDR1 SGHAT, CDR2 FQNNGV. CDR3 bases: TGTGCCAGCAGCACCTACTACGAGCAGTACTTC. Its protein is CASSTYYEQYF.

This chain connects TRBV3-1 (or the pseudogene TRBV3-2) to TRBJ2-1; D is undetermined. CDR1 is LGHDT, CDR2 YNNKEL, per germline (reference sequence). The CDR3 has 16 residues. Trimming cost V 0 bases and J 2 bases, with 11 bases left between them. CDR3 sequence: CASSQDLRFTYNEQFF. The CDR3 region has the DNA TGTGCCAGCAGCCAAGATTTGCGGTTCACCTACAATGAGCAGTTCTTC.

The chain combines TRBV3-1 (or the pseudogene TRBV3-2) with TRBJ1-4; TRBD1 matches at 7 bases. CDR3 length equals 13 residues. Trimming removed 1 base from V and 9 bases from J; junction bases left unmatched: 2. CDR1 and CDR2 (germline): LGHDT, YNNKEL (reference sequence). The CDR3 here is CASSQGDSKKLFF. CDR3 DNA: TGTGCCAGCAGCCAAGGGGACAGCAAAAAACTGTTTTTT.

The chain links TRBV7-9 to TRBJ2-5; tentatively, D is TRBD2 (6 bases). Germline assignment: CDR1 SEHNR and CDR2 FQNEAQ (reference sequence). Between the trimmed V and J ends, which lost 0 bases and 7 bases, there was a span of 12 bases. CDR3 size: 14 residues. CDR3 sequence reads: CASSLAPGVRTQYF. The CDR3 DNA reads as TGTGCCAGCAGCTTAGCACCGGGAGTGAGGACCCAGTACTTC.

This chain connects TRBV5-1 to TRBJ2-2; 7 bases line up with TRBD2. The V segment lost 4 bases and the J segment 7 bases; nucleotides outside the gene matches: 7. This CDR3 has 14 residues. The germline gives CDR1 SGHRS, CDR2 YFSETQ. The CDR3 DNA follows: TGCGCCAGCAGCCCCGGGCTAGCGGACGGGGAGCTGTTTTTT. Translation: CASSPGLADGELFF.

The chain employs TRBV4-2 and TRBJ2-1; maybe TRBD2 (5 bases). The V gene lost 1 base and the J gene lost 0 bases, with 10 bases spanning the gap. This CDR3 is built from 16 residues. Germline assignment: CDR1 LGHNA and CDR2 YNFKEQ. Written as DNA, the CDR3 is TGTGCCAGCAGCCAAGGTCCGGACTTCTCCTACAATGAGCAGTTCTTC. The encoded protein is CASSQGPDFSYNEQFF.

This clone has just a few counts. J is TRBJ2-7 and V is TRBV5-1, with 10 bases lining up with TRBD2. This CDR3 spans 15 amino acids. Germline CDR1 and CDR2: SGHRS and YFSETQ. Losses at the gene ends were 3 bases for V and 0 bases for J; bases not matched to a gene: 3. In DNA, the CDR3 is TGCGCCAGCAGCTGGACTAGCGGTAGCTCCTACGAGCAGTACTTC. Translated, it gives CASSWTSGSSYEQYF.

This clone has just a few counts. The V and J genes are TRBV30 and TRBJ2-7, with 9 nucleotides matching TRBD1. The CDR3 has 14 amino acids. With 0 bases clipped from V and 5 bases from J, the junction kept 5 bases outside the gene matches. Looked up from germline, CDR1 is GTSNPN and CDR2 is SVGIG (reference sequence). The CDR3 region has the DNA TGTGCCTGGAGTGTAGGGACAGGGTTGCACGAGCAGTACTTC. Translating gives CAWSVGTGLHEQYF.

J is TRBJ1-1 and V is TRBV6-5, with 12 bases aligning to TRBD1. This CDR3 comprises 14 residues. The V gene end was trimmed by 8 bases and the J gene end by 10 bases; junction bases not matched to a gene: 11. CDR1 and CDR2 from the germline V gene are MNHEY and SVGAGI. CDR3 amino acids: CASWNRDRGRGAFF. CDR3 DNA: TGTGCCAGCTGGAACCGGGACAGGGGGCGAGGAGCTTTCTTT.

This clone appeared once. The V call is TRBV6-4, the J call TRBJ1-1; tentative D call: TRBD1 (6 bases). The germline V gene has CDR1 MRHNA and CDR2 SNTAGT. This CDR3 is 13 amino acids long. V dropped 6 bases and J dropped 8 bases, with 16 bases sitting between them. CDR3 loop: CASSEEPGEEAFF. The CDR3 coding sequence is TGTGCCAGCAGCGAAGAACCAGGGGAGGAAGCTTTCTTT.